This TCR beta chain emerged from a study of identical twins. TCRdb fed the 5' RACE reads into MiXCR, producing one record per CDR3 protein. The sample includes 450,000 or so distinct CDR3 sequences, about 14% of them seen just once. There were only healthy Caucasians among the donors. The germline V gene has CDR1 MDHEN and CDR2 SYDVKM. V shed 8 bases and J shed 8 bases, with 21 bases lying between them. The CDR3 is 14 residues long. The same specimen was also included in a second study, on yellow fever vaccine responses in identical twins.

The material sequenced was CD4+ T cells sorted from blood. V usage is TRBV28 and J usage is TRBJ1-2, with no clear D. The clonotype originates from a woman younger than 35 in good health. The CDR3 loop reads CASGRPPHGRGYTF. CDR3 DNA sequence: TGTGCCAGCGGAAGACCCCCCCACGGACGCGGCTACACCTTC.